The 23 T cell receptor beta chains given below trace back to one sample, sequenced in a study of cytomegalovirus exposure and HLA in healthy donors. It was with 60 Vbeta and 13 Jbeta primers that the PCR ran. Here immunoSEQ multiplex PCR was the method, and the copy in TCRdb shows in-frame clones only, minus some. The sample includes 100,000 to 150,000 clones, about 81% of them seen just once. Sequencing input: PBMCs. These receptor sequences come from a woman aged 35 to 49 in good health and CMV-seropositive.

The chain uses TRBV2 and TRBJ2-1; D unresolved. There are 15 residues in the CDR3. From germline, CDR1 is SNHLY and CDR2 FYNNEI. Trimming removed 7 bases at V and 3 bases at J, with 16 bases between. The CDR3 protein is CASKFQEGDYNEQFF. The CDR3 bases are TGTGCCAGCAAATTCCAGGAAGGCGACTACAATGAGCAGTTCTTC.

This clone has just a few counts. This sequence joins TRBV5-1 and TRBJ2-2; 9 bases align to TRBD2. CDR3 length: 15 residues. Trimming at V came to 5 bases and at J to 3 bases, leaving 5 bases not matched to a gene. Germline V gene data show CDR1 as SGHRS and CDR2 as YFSETQ. The CDR3 sequence is CASSSSGVDTGELFF. The CDR3, as DNA: TGCGCCAGCAGTTCTAGCGGGGTAGACACCGGGGAGCTGTTTTTT.

As concerns this clone: A junction boundary mismatches the germline segment, possibly from a read error. The chain couples TRBV7-7 to TRBJ2-7; the D is unclear. CDR1 and CDR2 from the germline V gene are SSHAT and FNYEAQ (reference sequence). The CDR3 covers 13 residues. CDR3 coding DNA: TGTGCTAGCAGCTTAGCCGACGGAGACGAGCAGTACTTC. Protein: CASSLADGDEQYF. Full variable domain (rest looked up from reference TRBV7-7 and TRBJ2-7): GAGVSQSPRYKVTKRGQDVTLRCDPISSHATLYWYQQALGQGPEFLTYFNYEAQPDKSGLPSDRFSAERPEGSISTLTIQRTEQRDSAMYRCASSLADGDEQYFGPGTRLTVT.

A remark on this clone: The sample holds other DNA sequences that translate to the same CDR3. The chain recombines TRBV27 with TRBJ2-7, with D possibly TRBD2 on 5 matching bases. Trimming stripped 3 bases from V and 0 bases from J, with 9 bases between. Germline values: CDR1 MNHEY, CDR2 SMNVEV (reference sequence). CDR3 length: 14 amino acids. CDR3 sequence reads: CASSFLGSSYEQYF. CDR3 coding DNA: TGTGCCAGCAGTTTTCTGGGGAGCTCCTACGAGCAGTACTTC.

The CDR3 bases are TGTGCCATCAGTTGGACAGGGCGTGAAGCTTTCTTT. Protein sequence: CAISWTGREAFF. This chain joins TRBV10-3 and TRBJ1-1; 8 positions match TRBD1. Germline CDR1 and CDR2: ENHRY and SYGVKD. With 5 bases clipped from V and 7 bases from J, the junction kept 3 bases outside the gene matches. This CDR3 is built from 12 residues.

V and J are TRBV7-9 and TRBJ2-7; a possible D gene is TRBD2 (6 bases). The length of the CDR3 is 15 residues. CDR1 and CDR2 from the germline V gene are SEHNR and FQNEAQ (reference sequence). Trimming stripped 2 bases from V and 1 base from J, with 12 bases between. The DNA of the CDR3 is TGTGCCAGCAGCTTATCAGCGGCGGGGTCCTACGAGCAGTACTTC. The encoded protein is CASSLSAAGSYEQYF.

This chain joins TRBV29-1 and TRBJ2-1; possibly TRBD2 for D (6 bases). The germline CDR1 and CDR2 sequences are SQVTM and ANQGSEA. The V end lost 4 bases, the J end lost 5 bases, and 15 bases lay between the germline ends. The CDR3 spans 14 residues. CDR3 DNA: TGCAGCGTTGCAGGGACTGAACACCACAATGAGCAGTTCTTC. Translated, it gives CSVAGTEHHNEQFF.

The gene calls are TRBV11-3 and TRBJ2-3; a weak D match, TRBD2 (7 bases). Germline values: CDR1 SGHNT, CDR2 YENEEA. The CDR3 loop spans 14 amino acids. Trimming took off 6 bases at V and 5 bases at J, with 15 bases between the two ends. Here the CDR3 reads CASSPMGGRDTQYF. The CDR3 region has the DNA TGTGCCAGCAGTCCTATGGGGGGGCGAGATACGCAGTATTTT. The full variable domain, its missing parts supplied by reference TRBV11-3 and TRBJ2-3, is EAGVVQSPRYKIIEKKQPVAFWCNPISGHNTLYWYLQNLGQGPELLIRYENEEAVDDSQLPKDRFSAERLKGVDSTLKIQPAELGDSAVYLCASSPMGGRDTQYFGPGTRLTVL.

V gene TRBV5-5 combines with J gene TRBJ1-5, with D possibly being TRBD1 (6 bases). The V gene's germline CDR1 is SGHKS and CDR2 YYEKEE (reference sequence). The CDR3 extends over 14 amino acids. V shed 5 bases and J shed 3 bases, with 12 bases lying between them. The CDR3 loop reads CASSVTGSNQPQHF. The CDR3 DNA sequence: TGTGCCAGCAGTGTTACAGGGTCCAATCAGCCCCAGCATTTT.

The rearrangement links TRBV27 to TRBJ1-2; a possible D gene is TRBD1 (6 bases). The CDR3 is 13 residues long. Germline V CDR1 and CDR2: MNHEY, SMNVEV (reference sequence). V shed 6 bases and J shed 7 bases, with 15 bases lying between them. For the CDR3, the DNA is TGTGCCAGCAGCGCGGGGGCTTCGGGTGGCTACACCTTC. Protein sequence: CASSAGASGGYTF.

This chain links TRBV7-8 with TRBJ2-5, with 9 bases lining up with TRBD2. CDR3 length: 15 residues. The V segment lost 3 bases and the J segment 5 bases; nucleotides outside the gene matches: 7. CDR1 and CDR2 from the germline V gene are SGHVS and FQNEAQ. CDR3: CASSFSGSARETQYF. As DNA, the CDR3 is TGTGCCAGCAGCTTTAGCGGGAGCGCGAGGGAGACCCAGTACTTC.

J is TRBJ2-3 and V is TRBV7-9, with 14 bases fitting TRBD2. Germline assignment: CDR1 SEHNR and CDR2 FQNEAQ (reference sequence). The CDR3 consists of 19 residues. V gave up 5 bases and J gave up 4 bases; unmatched junction bases: 14. The CDR3 DNA is TGTGCCAGCAGCCGACCGGGACTAGCGGGAGCAAGGCAAGCAGATACGCAGTATTTT. Its translation: CASSRPGLAGARQADTQYF.

This rearrangement joins TRBV7-8 to TRBJ2-3, with 13 positions matching TRBD2. Germline-derived CDR1 and CDR2 are SGHVS and FQNEAQ. With 5 bases clipped from V and 4 bases from J, the junction kept 15 bases outside the gene matches. The CDR3 is 19 residues long. The CDR3 loop is CASSPWTSGSPSAADTQYF. CDR3 DNA: TGTGCCAGCAGCCCATGGACTAGCGGGAGTCCGTCGGCTGCAGATACGCAGTATTTT.

The V call is TRBV7-3, the J call TRBJ2-1; D unclear. CDR3 length: 15 amino acids. Germline CDR1 and CDR2: SGHTA and FQGTGA. Trimming cost V 0 bases and J 0 bases, with 6 bases left between them. The CDR3 region is CASSLTRSSYNEQFF. DNA of the CDR3: TGTGCCAGCAGCTTAACAAGGAGCTCCTACAATGAGCAGTTCTTC.

This clone was seen a handful of times. The chain couples TRBV10-3 to TRBJ2-7; tentative D call: TRBD2 (5 bases). V shed 3 bases and J shed 7 bases, with 19 bases lying between them. Germline V gives CDR1 ENHRY, CDR2 SYGVKD. The CDR3 spans 15 residues. CDR3 residues: CAISDARVTGGEQYF. As DNA, the CDR3 is TGTGCCATCAGTGACGCAAGGGTAACCGGCGGGGAGCAGTACTTC.

The chain recombines TRBV4-1 with TRBJ2-7; D might be TRBD2 (5 bases). V lost 5 bases to trimming and J lost 7 bases, with 18 bases between them. Germline CDR1 is MGHRA and CDR2 is YSYEKL. CDR3 length equals 14 residues. Here the CDR3 reads CASSAERFSWEQYF. In nucleotides, the CDR3 is TGCGCCAGCAGCGCTGAGCGGTTCAGTTGGGAGCAGTACTTC.

The rearrangement uses TRBV5-1 and TRBJ1-5; 8 bases are a match to TRBD1. The length of the CDR3 is 15 residues. Germline V gene lookup returns CDR1 SGHRS and CDR2 YFSETQ. V dropped 4 bases and J dropped 5; count of bases not matched to a gene: 8. The CDR3 spells CASSPQGASDQPQHF. The CDR3 DNA reads as TGCGCCAGCAGCCCCCAGGGGGCGTCGGATCAGCCCCAGCATTTT.

The chain employs TRBV7-2 and TRBJ2-3, with D unclear. Trimming stripped 3 bases from V and 0 bases from J, with 4 bases between. The germline V gene encodes CDR1 SGHTA and CDR2 FQGNSA. The length of the CDR3 is 13 residues. The CDR3, as DNA: TGTGCCAGCAGCTTCCCTAGCACAGATACGCAGTATTTT. Translating gives CASSFPSTDTQYF.

The chain uses TRBV28 and TRBJ2-7; D is unresolved. Per germline, CDR1 MDHEN and CDR2 SYDVKM. The CDR3 runs 13 residues. Trimming removed 2 bases from V and 2 bases from J, with 7 bases in between. The CDR3 protein is CASSLELAYEQYF. The CDR3 DNA reads TGTGCCAGCAGTTTAGAGCTAGCCTACGAGCAGTACTTC.

The chain combines TRBV5-1 with TRBJ1-1; D might be TRBD1 (5 bases). The CDR3 runs to 11 residues. V lost 5 bases, J lost 8 bases, and 10 bases lay in between. CDR1 and CDR2 from the germline V gene are SGHRS and YFSETQ. For the CDR3, the DNA is TGCGCCAGCAGACGTGACAGAGAAGCTTTCTTT. It is translated as CASRRDREAFF.

This sequence joins TRBV9 and TRBJ1-4; D perhaps matches TRBD1 (5 bases). The CDR3 extends over 14 amino acids. V lost 3 bases and J lost 6, with 12 bases in between. The germline V gene encodes CDR1 SGDLS and CDR2 YYNGEE. The CDR3 spells CASSGGGSHEKLFF. The CDR3 region has the DNA TGTGCCAGCAGCGGGGGGGGGTCCCATGAAAAACTGTTTTTT.

This chain connects TRBV5-8 to TRBJ2-4, with D perhaps matching TRBD1 (5 bases). Germline values: CDR1 SGHTS, CDR2 YDEGEE. With 2 bases removed from V and 5 bases from J, the gap between germline ends came to 17 bases. The CDR3 runs to 16 residues. CDR3 in amino acids: CASSLPARAGQNIQYF. The CDR3 nucleotides read TGTGCCAGCAGCTTACCCGCCAGGGCAGGGCAAAACATTCAGTACTTC.

This clone came up once. The chain uses TRBV5-1 and TRBJ1-1; 8 nucleotides align to TRBD1. The CDR3 length is 14 residues. The ends lost 1 base at V and 1 base at J; junction bases unmatched: 0. Germline V gene data show CDR1 as SGHRS and CDR2 as YFSETQ. The CDR3 is CASSLQGANTEAFF. The DNA for the CDR3 is TGCGCCAGCAGCTTGCAGGGGGCGAACACTGAAGCTTTCTTT.